The 9 T cell receptor beta chains given below trace back to one sample, sequenced in a study of CD8 T cells in Susac syndrome (dated by TCRdb to the late 2010s). The library was made by the immunoSEQ multiplex PCR assay. RNA was extracted with the RNeasy kit and roughly 0.45 to 1 ug was reverse transcribed using random hexamers. TCRdb trimmed the raw reads at Q25, called clones with MiXCR and kept productive beta chains. Under each unique CDR3 protein, matching rows form one entry showing the most common genes and DNA. For this sample there are about 160,000 distinct CDR3 sequences; roughly 95% appear just once. The ten largest clones add up to around 0.13% of the sample. The source material was CD4+ T cells from PBMCs. The source is a human donor in good health.

J is TRBJ1-2 and V is TRBV6-5; maybe TRBD1 (5 bases). V was clipped by 5 bases and J by 7 bases, with 11 bases between them. This CDR3 comprises 12 residues. CDR1 is MNHEY, CDR2 SVGAGI, per germline. The CDR3 here is CASSPGTAGYTF. In DNA, the CDR3 is TGTGCCAGCAGTCCGGGGACCGCTGGCTACACCTTC.

This chain joins TRBV30 and TRBJ1-1; maybe TRBD1 (5 bases). The CDR3 runs 14 residues. Trimming pared 5 bases from V and 5 bases from J, leaving 18 bases between. Germline V gene lookup returns CDR1 GTSNPN and CDR2 SVGIG (reference sequence). Here the CDR3 reads CAWDRQLKNTEAFF. DNA for the CDR3: TGTGCCTGGGATAGACAGCTAAAGAATACTGAAGCTTTCTTT. The full variable domain, rest sourced from reference TRBV30 and TRBJ1-1, is SQTIHQWPATLVQPVGSPLSLECTVEGTSNPNLYWYRQAAGRGLQLLFYSVGIGQISSEVPQNLSASRPQDRQFILSSKKLLLSDSGFYLCAWDRQLKNTEAFFGQGTRLTVV.

The rearrangement uses TRBV12-3 or TRBV12-4 and TRBJ1-4, with D uncertain. The CDR3 is made up of 13 amino acids. Trimming took off 6 bases at V and 5 bases at J, with 10 bases between the two ends. The CDR3 DNA reads as TGTGCCAGCAGAAACGGACGGAATGAAAAACTGTTTTTT. The encoded protein is CASRNGRNEKLFF.

V is TRBV4-1 and J is TRBJ2-1; 8 bases are shared with TRBD1. The germline gives CDR1 MGHRA, CDR2 YSYEKL. V lost 4 bases to trimming and J lost 7 bases; unmatched junction nucleotides: 9. The CDR3 has 15 amino acids. The CDR3 protein is CASSRKQGVVNEQFF. CDR3 DNA sequence: TGCGCCAGCAGCCGAAAACAGGGGGTGGTGAATGAGCAGTTCTTC.

This clonotype showed up just a few times. This chain connects TRBV29-1 to TRBJ2-2; maybe TRBD2 (6 bases). V lost 7 bases to trimming and J lost 2 bases, with 8 bases between them. Germline V gene sequence: CDR1 SQVTM, CDR2 ANQGSEA. The CDR3 has 12 residues. The CDR3 DNA reads TGCAGCGGGGACTCAAACACCGGGGAGCTGTTTTTT. Translated: CSGDSNTGELFF.

This chain links TRBV6-6 with TRBJ1-5; D not certain. The V gene lost 6 bases and the J gene lost 4 bases, with 10 bases spanning the gap. Per the germline V gene, CDR1 is MNHNY and CDR2 is SVGAGI (reference sequence). The CDR3 has 13 residues. CDR3 sequence: CASRKSENQPQHF. CDR3 in DNA: TGTGCCAGCAGAAAATCGGAAAATCAGCCCCAGCATTTT.

This CDR3 reads CASSLAGDGEKLFF. The CDR3 nucleotides are TGTGCCAGCAGCTTAGCAGGGGATGGAGAAAAACTGTTTTTT. The chain joins TRBV7-9 to TRBJ1-4, with a weak D call TRBD1 (5 bases). V was clipped by 0 bases and J by 8 bases, with 10 bases between them. The CDR3 consists of 14 residues. Germline CDR1 is SEHNR and CDR2 is FQNEAQ (reference sequence). Full variable domain (remainder filled in from reference TRBV7-9 and TRBJ1-4): DTGVSQNPRHKITKRGQNVTFRCDPISEHNRLYWYRQTLGQGPEFLTYFQNEAQLEKSRLLSDRFSAERPKGSFSTLEIQRTEQGDSAMYLCASSLAGDGEKLFFGSGTQLSVL.

The V and J genes are TRBV4-2 and TRBJ2-3; the D gene is possibly TRBD2 (6 bases). Germline CDR1 LGHNA, CDR2 YNFKEQ. The length of the CDR3 is 15 residues. V was clipped by 1 base and J by 0 bases, with 8 bases between them. Here the CDR3 reads CASSQVGGSTDTQYF. CDR3 DNA: TGTGCCAGCAGCCAAGTTGGGGGGAGCACAGATACGCAGTATTTT.

The V and J genes are TRBV5-1 and TRBJ2-6, with 8 bases fitting TRBD1. Per germline, CDR1 SGHRS and CDR2 YFSETQ. The CDR3 is 18 residues long. V gave up 0 bases and J gave up 0 bases; unmatched junction bases: 5. The CDR3 bases are TGCGCCAGCAGCTTGGGGCAGGGGGCTTACTCTGGGGCCAACGTCCTGACTTTC. Its translation: CASSLGQGAYSGANVLTF.